A selection of T cell receptor beta chains follows, all from one sample in a study of shared clonotypes between healthy human individuals. Repertoires were generated with immunoSEQ multiplex PCR, while TCRdb's copy carries only in-frame clones and drops some. The sample has some 1 million clones, approximately 76% seen once. Sequences were obtained from memory CD4+ T cells sorted from blood. Receptors were obtained from a man between 18 and 29 years old in good health. Both conserved end residues are part of each CDR3. D genes are given only for firm matches.

>TRBV7-7|TRBD2|TRBJ2-5
CASSLGEGETQYF
>TRBV27|NA|TRBJ1-6
CASSSADRYNSPLHF
>TRBV5-4|NA|TRBJ2-5
CASSYGGVQETQYF
>TRBV4-2|TRBD2|TRBJ2-3
CASSPRASGGTDTQYF
>TRBV5-5|TRBD1|TRBJ2-3
CASSSPGQGVVAQYF
>TRBV6-5|NA|TRBJ2-3
CASSYITGVGTDTQYF
>TRBV19|TRBD1|TRBJ1-2
CASQTGDSTGYTF
>TRBV9|TRBD2|TRBJ2-5
CASSTYTGGQETQYF
>TRBV2|TRBD2|TRBJ2-2
CASRKLAGNTGELFF
>TRBV27|TRBD1|TRBJ1-1
CASSTQGSGTEAFF
>TRBV5-1|NA|TRBJ1-1
CASSFIAGDTEAFF
>TRBV5-6|TRBD1|TRBJ2-5
CASSLVDRGQETQYF
>TRBV5-5|NA|TRBJ1-4
CASSFGDSGKLFF
>TRBV6-1|NA|TRBJ2-7
CASGSGDFSYEQYF
>TRBV28|TRBD2|TRBJ2-5
CASRAGKETQYF
>TRBV2|NA|TRBJ2-4
CASSASYVAKNIQYF
>TRBV4-1|NA|TRBJ2-1
CASSQVAREPYNEQFF
>TRBV29-1|TRBD1|TRBJ1-6
CSVKTGTANSPLHF
>TRBV7-9|NA|TRBJ2-7
CASSFLGRGTYEQYF
>TRBV6-1|NA|TRBJ1-5
CASKDRGQPQHF
>TRBV5-8|NA|TRBJ2-5
CASSSGQKGETQYF
>TRBV7-8|NA|TRBJ1-1
CASSLEPQGPRNTEAFF
>TRBV6-5|NA|TRBJ2-7
CASSPGVPTYEQYF
>TRBV11-2|TRBD1|TRBJ1-6
CASSPGDRGYNSPLHF
>TRBV7-2|NA|TRBJ2-5
CASSLASRARETQYF
>TRBV4-3|TRBD1|TRBJ2-7
CASSQDVEAGGREQYF
>TRBV7-9|NA|TRBJ2-7
CASSLGPIYEQYF
>TRBV28|NA|TRBJ1-4
CASRSSGGGEKLFF
>TRBV2|NA|TRBJ2-6
CASSEGRGPGANVLTF
>TRBV11-2|NA|TRBJ2-5
CASSQDGGPRETQYF
>TRBV5-6|NA|TRBJ1-2
CASSLVWVEGYTF
>TRBV21-1|NA|TRBJ1-5
CASSSTPGTGNGQPQHF
>TRBV21-1|NA|TRBJ2-3
CASKVGQSTDTQYF
>TRBV9|NA|TRBJ2-6
CASSGKKSSGANVLTF
>TRBV4-3|TRBD2|TRBJ2-3
CASSRTGRVAGDPDTQYF
>TRBV20-1|NA|TRBJ2-3
CSASDRDTQYF
>TRBV4-1|NA|TRBJ2-1
CASSQTLPGSRIYNEQFF
>TRBV30|NA|TRBJ1-1
CAWRPDRGTEAFF
>TRBV6-1|TRBD1|TRBJ1-1
CASSQRWDSRTEAFF
>TRBV29-1|TRBD2|TRBJ2-1
CSVALAGGGEQFF
>TRBV7-2|NA|TRBJ1-6
CASSLGLAGTRNSPLHF
>TRBV4-2|NA|TRBJ2-1
CASSQDPALGVEQFF
>TRBV30|NA|TRBJ2-4
CAFWDRLAKNIQYF
>TRBV7-2|NA|TRBJ2-3
CASSLTSSTDTQYF
>TRBV5-1|NA|TRBJ2-3
CASSLDGTGTDTQYF
>TRBV7-9|NA|TRBJ1-2
CASSLALGRGFDGYTF